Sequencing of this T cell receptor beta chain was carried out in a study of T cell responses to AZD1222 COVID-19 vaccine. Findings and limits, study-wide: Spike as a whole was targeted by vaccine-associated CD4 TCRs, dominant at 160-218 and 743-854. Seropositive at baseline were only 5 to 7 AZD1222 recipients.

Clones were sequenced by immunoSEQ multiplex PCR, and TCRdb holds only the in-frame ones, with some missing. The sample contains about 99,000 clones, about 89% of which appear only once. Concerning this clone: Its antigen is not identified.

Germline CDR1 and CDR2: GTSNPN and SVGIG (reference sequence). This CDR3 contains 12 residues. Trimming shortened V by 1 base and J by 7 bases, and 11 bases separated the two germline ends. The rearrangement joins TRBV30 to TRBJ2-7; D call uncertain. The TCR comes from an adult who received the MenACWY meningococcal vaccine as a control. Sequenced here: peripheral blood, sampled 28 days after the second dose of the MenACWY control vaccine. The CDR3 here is CAWSANRREQYF. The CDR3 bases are TGTGCCTGGAGTGCGAATCGACGAGAGCAGTACTTC.